This TCR beta chain was sequenced during a study of human T cells and chemical hapten exposure (dated by TCRdb to the early 2020s). As for the study more broadly: Libraries were pooled for sequencing, and per-sample TCR yields varied mainly because of small differences in library volumes within the pool. In alopecia patients, the study followed how the peripheral blood TCR repertoire changed in vivo over primary and secondary sensitization to diphenylcyclopropenone (DPC), a hapten. From each blood RNA sample, both TCR alpha and TCR beta chains were sequenced. Findings and caveats that apply to the study as a whole: After repeated subsampling, the strength of the expansion versus patch-test correlation and the threshold at which it became significant changed. No change with DPC sensitization was found in the number of TCRs above 1 in 1000 frequency, and no evidence of global repertoire structure alterations was found.

CDR1 and CDR2, looked up from the germline V gene, are MGHRA and YSYEKL. Relative to germline, V is missing 3 bases and J is missing 7 bases, with 8 bases of the junction outside any gene match. Spanning cysteine to phenylalanine, the CDR3 consists of 14 amino acids. This entry keeps only the CDR3 DNA: 42 bases, framed from base 1. Receptor libraries were prepared by RACE. The run used a NextSeq 500. During library preparation, unique molecular identifiers were attached to individual cDNA molecules so that TCRs could be counted in a quantitative, reproducible way. Concerning the study's data processing: Samples had a median of roughly 91,000 TCRs, with a range from roughly 20,000 to 690,600. V, J and CDR3 annotation of the TCR reads was carried out using the Decombinator software suite. To make PS versus PT1 abundance plots, every sample was subsampled to the same number of TCRs (28,000). TCRs were defined as expanded if absent before sensitization and observed at least eight times at the 2-week time point. TCRdb reworked the public reads: Q25 trimming with fastp, MiXCR clone assembly, productive beta chains retained. Every CDR3 protein is listed once, alongside the most common genes and DNA of its rows. It is TCRdb's table, rather than the study itself, that gives the V and J calls and clone size. Counted in this sample were some 50,000 distinct CDR3 sequences; roughly 4.5% of them appeared once. The ten biggest clones cover approximately 6.3% of the sample.

In the case of this clonotype: The antigen it recognizes is unknown. Base qualities are not recorded, but no much larger clone differs from it by a single base.

What this sample's time point label stands for: healthy volunteer bleed at 2 weeks. Total RNA was isolated from unfractionated whole blood collected in Tempus Blood RNA tubes. As TCR sequencing controls, a handful of healthy volunteers were used, with blood taken at day 0, 2 weeks and 6 weeks. The chain employs TRBV4-1 and TRBJ1-2; 7 middle bases align to TRBD1. This sequence originates from a human donor in good health. Some clones in this sample may be carry-over from other donors' samples. Material: whole blood. The CDR3 protein sequence reads: CASSHATGPPGYTF. The bases read TGCGCCAGCAGCCATGCGACAGGGCCCCCTGGCTACACCTTC.